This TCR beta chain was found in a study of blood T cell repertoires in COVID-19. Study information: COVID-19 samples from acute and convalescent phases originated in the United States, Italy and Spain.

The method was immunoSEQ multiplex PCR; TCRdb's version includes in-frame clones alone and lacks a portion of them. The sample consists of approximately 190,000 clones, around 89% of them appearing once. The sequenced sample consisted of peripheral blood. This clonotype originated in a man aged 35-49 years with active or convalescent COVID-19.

Written as DNA, the CDR3 is TGTGCCAGCAGCTTAGTACAGGGGGATTATGGCTACACCTTC. Protein sequence: CASSLVQGDYGYTF. This rearrangement joins TRBV7-2 to TRBJ1-2, with TRBD1 matching 8 bases. Germline CDR1 SGHTA, CDR2 FQGNSA. The J segment lost 5 bases and the V segment lost 1 base, leaving 3 bases of the junction unmatched. CDR3 length: 14 residues.